Below, 6 T cell receptor beta chains from the same sample are listed, as sequenced in a study of T cell changes during pregnancy in multiple sclerosis. Sequencing used immunoSEQ multiplex PCR; TCRdb keeps in-frame clones, though not all of them. This table holds approximately 93,000 clones, 75% to 95% found once. The specimen was peripheral blood, collected before pregnancy. All receptors derive from a female donor with multiple sclerosis, enrolled in a pregnancy study.

The rearrangement links TRBV7-9 to TRBJ2-5, with 9 bases fitting TRBD1. Trimming cost V 5 bases and J 5 bases; bases outside gene matches: 9. The CDR3 consists of 15 residues. Germline lookup yields CDR1 SEHNR and CDR2 FQNEAQ (reference sequence). As DNA, the CDR3 is TGTGCCAGCAGCCCCAGGGACAGGGCATGGGAGACCCAGTACTTC. Translating it yields CASSPRDRAWETQYF.

The rearrangement links TRBV4-2 to TRBJ2-1; 7 bases agree with TRBD2. This CDR3 has 17 amino acids. Trimming removed 0 bases from V and 8 bases from J; junction bases left unmatched: 13. Per germline, CDR1 LGHNA and CDR2 YNFKEQ. The CDR3 DNA reads as TGTGCCAGCAGCCAAGACGAAACTAGCGTGAGGGTCGATGAGCAGTTCTTC. This translates into CASSQDETSVRVDEQFF.

The chain combines TRBV29-1 with TRBJ2-3, with 15 positions matching TRBD2. J was trimmed by 1 base and V by 6 bases; bases with no gene match: 5. Germline V gene data show CDR1 as SQVTM and CDR2 as ANQGSEA. This CDR3 region has 16 residues. The CDR3: CSVMGLAGGGTDTQYF. CDR3 sequence (DNA): TGCAGCGTCATGGGACTAGCGGGAGGCGGCACAGATACGCAGTATTTT.

The genes are TRBV9 and TRBJ2-5; 8 positions agree with TRBD2. The CDR3 is 15 amino acids. V lost 3 bases to trimming and J lost 1 base; unmatched junction nucleotides: 5. Germline CDR1 SGDLS, CDR2 YYNGEE. In DNA, the CDR3 is TGTGCCAGCAGCGACGGGGGGGGTCCCCAAGAGACCCAGTACTTC. The encoded protein is CASSDGGGPQETQYF.

The genes are TRBV2 and TRBJ1-1, with 9 bases matching TRBD1. The CDR3 loop spans 13 amino acids. The trim removed 6 bases at V and 3 bases at J, leaving 2 bases unmatched. The germline CDR1 and CDR2 sequences are SNHLY and FYNNEI. The CDR3 reads CASSGQGYTEAFF. CDR3 DNA sequence: TGTGCCAGCAGCGGACAGGGGTACACTGAAGCTTTCTTT. The variable domain in full, with the rest retrieved from reference TRBV2 and TRBJ1-1, is EPEVTQTPSHQVTQMGQEVILRCVPISNHLYFYWYRQILGQKVEFLVSFYNNEISEKSEIFDDQFSVERPDGSNFTLKIRSTKLEDSAMYFCASSGQGYTEAFFGQGTRLTVV.

The chain has TRBV11-2 and TRBJ2-1, with a tentative D call TRBD1 (6 bases). This CDR3 is 16 amino acids long. From germline, CDR1 is SGHAT and CDR2 FQNNGV. V was cut by 4 bases and J by 4 bases, with 17 bases left in between. CDR3 DNA sequence: TGTGCCAGCAGCTCCCTCAGGGGAGAGGGTTACAATGAGCAGTTCTTC. This codes for CASSSLRGEGYNEQFF.